The 22 T cell receptor beta chains reported below all come from one sample, sequenced in a study of blood T cell repertoires in COVID-19. Only in-frame clones appear in the TCRdb table, and some are missing; sequencing was by immunoSEQ multiplex PCR. The sample includes over 200,000 clones, approximately 89% of them seen just once. The sequenced material came from PBMCs or T cells enriched from blood (not recorded which). The receptors originated from a woman aged 25-40 years who had been exposed to COVID-19.

The chain joins TRBV5-6 to TRBJ1-1, with a weak D call TRBD1 (5 bases). This CDR3 is built from 12 residues. The V gene lost 0 bases and the J gene lost 11 bases, with 11 bases spanning the gap. The V gene's germline CDR1 is SGHDT and CDR2 YYEEEE. The CDR3 reads CASSLEGIEAFF. In nucleotides, the CDR3 is TGTGCCAGCAGCTTGGAGGGGATAGAGGCTTTCTTT.

The chain recombines TRBV5-1 with TRBJ2-3; D remains unclear. Germline lookup yields CDR1 SGHRS and CDR2 YFSETQ. The germline V and J ends were trimmed by 0 bases and 1 base, with 9 bases remaining between them. The CDR3 spans 15 residues. CDR3 sequence: CASSLDAVRTDTQYF. For the CDR3, the DNA is TGCGCCAGCAGCTTGGACGCGGTGCGCACAGATACGCAGTATTTT.

The rearrangement links TRBV27 to TRBJ1-3; 10 bases match TRBD1. CDR1 MNHEY and CDR2 SMNVEV come from the germline V gene (reference sequence). The CDR3 is 14 residues long. Trimming removed 7 bases from V and 8 bases from J; junction bases left unmatched: 8. The CDR3 here is CASKLGQGGDTIYF. CDR3 DNA: TGTGCCAGCAAACTAGGACAGGGGGGAGACACCATATATTTT.

This clone turned up a few times. CDR3 amino acids: CASSEKGATAKNIQYF. CDR3 coding DNA: TGTGCCAGCAGTGAGAAGGGGGCTACGGCCAAAAACATTCAGTACTTC. The chain uses TRBV2 and TRBJ2-4, with 7 nucleotides matching TRBD1. Germline lookup yields CDR1 SNHLY and CDR2 FYNNEI. V shed 3 bases, J shed 1 base, and the junction held 6 bases outside the gene matches. The CDR3 is 16 residues long.

This clone was counted a few times. V gene TRBV28 combines with J gene TRBJ1-2; TRBD1 might be the D (6 bases). Trimming cost V 10 bases and J 6 bases, with 18 bases left between them. The CDR3 has 13 residues. The germline CDR1 and CDR2 sequences are MDHEN and SYDVKM. The CDR3 bases are TGTGCCATTCGTGAGGACAGAAATGATGGCTACACCTTC. This encodes CAIREDRNDGYTF.

Only one count was recorded for this clone. J is TRBJ1-1 and V is TRBV6-5; TRBD1 matches 8 bases. The germline V gene has CDR1 MNHEY and CDR2 SVGAGI. The CDR3 has 14 amino acids. V lost 4 bases, J lost 3 bases, and 4 bases stayed unmatched. CDR3 region: CASSWTGRDTEAFF. In nucleotides, the CDR3 is TGTGCCAGCAGTTGGACAGGGAGGGACACTGAAGCTTTCTTT.

The rearrangement joins TRBV5-5 to TRBJ1-4, with D unresolved. This CDR3 has 16 amino acids. V was pared by 1 base and J by 5 bases, with 15 bases between. Germline CDR1 is SGHKS and CDR2 is YYEKEE (reference sequence). CDR3 in amino acids: CASSLLSETKNEKLFF. Here the CDR3 DNA reads TGTGCCAGCAGCTTGTTATCTGAGACTAAAAATGAAAAACTGTTTTTT.

This rearrangement joins TRBV24-1 to TRBJ2-3; D gene ambiguous. The germline CDR1 and CDR2 sequences are KGHDR and SFDVKD. V shed 3 bases and J shed 1 base, with 4 bases lying between them. The CDR3 contains 13 residues. The CDR3 coding sequence is TGTGCCACCAGTGATACAGGCACAGATACGCAGTATTTT. Residues: CATSDTGTDTQYF.

This clone was observed once. V usage is TRBV5-4 and J usage is TRBJ1-2; D remains unclear. With 2 bases removed from V and 2 bases from J, the gap between germline ends came to 13 bases. CDR1 and CDR2 (germline): SGHNT, YYREEE (reference sequence). This CDR3 has 15 residues. CDR3 in amino acids: CASSLEVASNYGYTF. In nucleotides, the CDR3 is TGTGCCAGCAGCTTAGAGGTGGCGAGCAACTATGGCTACACCTTC.

The V gene is TRBV4-1, the J gene TRBJ1-1, with unresolved D. The CDR3 covers 13 residues. From germline, CDR1 is MGHRA and CDR2 YSYEKL. Trimming left V 4 bases short and J 5 bases short, with 11 bases between. In DNA, the CDR3 is TGCGCCAGCAGCCCGGGAGGTGAGACTGAAGCTTTCTTT. Protein: CASSPGGETEAFF.

The chain uses TRBV7-8 and TRBJ2-1; D uncertain. V dropped 6 bases and J dropped 6 bases, with 12 bases sitting between them. This CDR3 is built from 13 residues. CDR1 is SGHVS and CDR2 is FQNEAQ in the germline V gene. The CDR3 reads CASRSFSGNEQFF. The CDR3 DNA sequence: TGTGCCAGCAGATCATTCTCCGGCAATGAGCAGTTCTTC.

The V and J genes are TRBV11-2 and TRBJ2-1; maybe TRBD2 (5 bases). Looked up from germline, CDR1 is SGHAT and CDR2 is FQNNGV. The CDR3 totals 15 residues. Between the trimmed V and J ends, which lost 3 bases and 4 bases, there was a span of 13 bases. The CDR3 DNA is TGTGCCAGCAGCTTGTTGGGAGTAAAATACAATGAGCAGTTCTTC. Translating it yields CASSLLGVKYNEQFF.

J is TRBJ1-1 and V is TRBV28; tentative D call: TRBD1 (6 bases). This CDR3 comprises 14 residues. Germline V lookup: CDR1 MDHEN, CDR2 SYDVKM. V gave up 6 bases and J gave up 5 bases, with 16 bases separating them. The CDR3 DNA is TGTGCCAGCAGCTTCAGGGGAAGAGGAACTGAAGCTTTCTTT. This translates into CASSFRGRGTEAFF.

This clone appeared a single time. This same CDR3 is encoded by further DNA sequences in the sample. The CDR3 reads CAWSVRGNTEAFF. DNA of the CDR3: TGTGCCTGGAGTGTACGGGGGAATACTGAAGCTTTCTTT. V gene TRBV30 combines with J gene TRBJ1-1; D is perhaps TRBD1 (5 bases). The CDR3 runs to 13 residues. In germline, CDR1 is GTSNPN, CDR2 SVGIG (reference sequence). Trimming shortened V by 0 bases and J by 5 bases, and 10 bases separated the two germline ends.

The rearrangement links TRBV27 to TRBJ2-7, with TRBD2 matching 8 bases. Unmatched junction bases numbered 4, after V lost 5 bases and J lost 4 bases. CDR1 MNHEY and CDR2 SMNVEV come from the germline V gene (reference sequence). This CDR3 region has 13 residues. The CDR3 here is CASSRGLAYEQYF. CDR3 coding DNA: TGTGCCAGCAGTCGCGGACTAGCTTACGAGCAGTACTTC.

The chain links TRBV9 to TRBJ2-1; 8 positions match TRBD2. The V gene's germline CDR1 is SGDLS and CDR2 YYNGEE. The CDR3 loop spans 16 amino acids. V shed 0 bases, J shed 10 bases, and the junction held 12 bases outside the gene matches. The CDR3 sequence: CASSVDKGLGLDEQFF. The CDR3 DNA sequence: TGTGCCAGCAGCGTAGATAAGGGACTAGGATTAGACGAGCAGTTCTTC. The variable domain in full, completed from reference TRBV9 and TRBJ2-1, reads DSGVTQTPKHLITATGQRVTLRCSPRSGDLSVYWYQQSLDQGLQFLIQYYNGEERAKGNILERFSAQQFPDLHSELNLSSLELGDSALYFCASSVDKGLGLDEQFFGPGTRLTVL.

The rearrangement uses TRBV10-3 and TRBJ1-5; 8 nucleotides align to TRBD1. The CDR3 has 15 residues. Germline CDR1 and CDR2: ENHRY and SYGVKD. V shed 4 bases and J 6 bases; nucleotides not matched to a gene: 8. The CDR3 nucleotides read TGTGCCATCAGTGGTGGGACAGGTAAAGGTCAGCCCCAGCATTTT. It specifies CAISGGTGKGQPQHF.

The chain links TRBV27 to TRBJ1-2, with D perhaps matching TRBD1 (6 bases). The CDR3 extends over 16 amino acids. Deletions cut 5 bases from V and 6 bases from J, with 22 bases between. Germline values: CDR1 MNHEY, CDR2 SMNVEV (reference sequence). The CDR3, as DNA: TGTGCCAGCAGTCCCCACAGGGAAGATTATTCTAATGGCTACACCTTC. Its protein product is CASSPHREDYSNGYTF.

This clone was recorded at least ten times. This sequence joins TRBV9 and TRBJ2-2; D possibly corresponds to TRBD1 (6 bases). Per the germline V gene, CDR1 is SGDLS and CDR2 is YYNGEE. V was shortened by 3 bases and J by 0 bases, with 12 bases between the two germline ends. This CDR3 is 16 amino acids long. In DNA, the CDR3 is TGTGCCAGCAGCGCCGAGGGGGTCTCGAACACCGGGGAGCTGTTTTTT. The encoded protein is CASSAEGVSNTGELFF.

The chain combines TRBV18 with TRBJ2-1, with D possibly being TRBD2 (6 bases). The V gene lost 3 bases and the J gene lost 5 bases, with 8 bases spanning the gap. Germline V gene lookup returns CDR1 KGHSH and CDR2 LQKENI. This CDR3 region has 13 residues. The DNA of the CDR3 is TGTGCCAGCTCACCCGGGGAGGACAATGAGCAGTTCTTC. This translates into CASSPGEDNEQFF.

As regards this clone: This specimen includes other DNA sequences encoding the same CDR3. This chain connects TRBV3-1 (or the pseudogene TRBV3-2) to TRBJ2-5, with no clear D. Trimming pared 1 base from V and 4 bases from J, leaving 4 bases between. This CDR3 is built from 12 residues. Looked up from germline, CDR1 is LGHDT and CDR2 is YNNKEL (reference sequence). CDR3 DNA sequence: TGTGCCAGCAGCCAAGCGTCAGAGACCCAGTACTTC. Translating it yields CASSQASETQYF.

V usage is TRBV4-2 and J usage is TRBJ2-1; possibly TRBD2 for D (5 bases). Germline V lookup: CDR1 LGHNA, CDR2 YNFKEQ. With 3 bases removed from V and 7 bases from J, the gap between germline ends came to 13 bases. This CDR3 is built from 14 residues. The CDR3 DNA follows: TGTGCCAGCAGCCAGGGCAGGCTAGCAAATGAGCAGTTCTTC. It specifies CASSQGRLANEQFF.